This T cell receptor beta chain was captured by sequencing in a study of blood T cell repertoires in COVID-19. Between the trimmed V and J ends, which lost 3 bases and 2 bases, there was a span of 10 bases. In germline, CDR1 is LNHDA, CDR2 SQIVND (reference sequence). There are 14 residues in the CDR3. Here immunoSEQ multiplex PCR was the method, and the copy in TCRdb shows in-frame clones only, minus some. Seen here are more than 95,000 clones, 70% to 80% observed once, and the top ten hold roughly 2.6%. The chain combines TRBV19 with TRBJ1-1; D possibly corresponds to TRBD1 (5 bases). The sequence was obtained from a man between 45 and 60 years old with acute or convalescent COVID-19. The sequencing sample was made of peripheral blood. CDR3 in DNA: TGTGCCAGTAGTATCGGGGGGACTAACACTGAAGCTTTCTTT. It encodes CASSIGGTNTEAFF.